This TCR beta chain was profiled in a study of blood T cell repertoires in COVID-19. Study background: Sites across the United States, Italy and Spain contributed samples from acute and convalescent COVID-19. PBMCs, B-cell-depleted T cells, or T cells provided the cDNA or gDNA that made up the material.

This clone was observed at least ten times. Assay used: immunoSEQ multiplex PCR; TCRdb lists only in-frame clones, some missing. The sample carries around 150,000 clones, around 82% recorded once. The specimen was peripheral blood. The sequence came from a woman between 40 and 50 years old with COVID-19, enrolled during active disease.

This chain's CDR3 is CASSRSTNEKLFF. CDR3 bases: TGTGCCAGCTCCCGGTCCACTAATGAAAAACTGTTTTTT. The chain links TRBV18 to TRBJ1-4; D remains unclear. Trimming cost V 6 bases and J 2 bases, with 7 bases left between them. Germline CDR1 and CDR2: KGHSH and LQKENI. The CDR3 has 13 amino acids.